This T cell receptor (beta chain) was obtained from a study of blood T cell repertoires in COVID-19. This clone appeared many times. This CDR3 is also generated by other DNA sequences in the sample. The germline CDR1 and CDR2 sequences are SNHLY and FYNNEI. The CDR3 runs 12 residues. V was cut by 6 bases and J by 5 bases, with 8 bases left in between. Only in-frame clones appear in the TCRdb table, and some are missing; sequencing was by immunoSEQ multiplex PCR. The repertoire holds some 140,000 clones, with 60% to 85% as singletons. The sequenced material came from peripheral blood. This receptor was identified in a man older than 75 with acute or convalescent COVID-19. V and J are TRBV2 and TRBJ1-5; D perhaps matches TRBD1 (5 bases). The CDR3 DNA reads TGTGCCAGCAGCAGGGAAGATCAGCCCCAGCATTTT. Protein: CASSREDQPQHF.